These T cell receptor beta chains were read from a single sample in a study of T cell responses to AZD1222 COVID-19 vaccine. Generated by immunoSEQ multiplex PCR, the TCRdb table keeps only in-frame clones and is missing some. The table shows some 170,000 clones, with more than 80% occurring only once. The specimen was peripheral blood, collected 28 days after the second dose of the MenACWY control vaccine. The receptors were gathered from an adult who received the MenACWY meningococcal vaccine as a control. Each CDR3 is given without its conserved first and last residue.

v_gene: TRBV15
j_gene: TRBJ1-5
CDR3aa: ATLGQRDQPQH

v_gene: TRBV30
j_gene: TRBJ2-7
CDR3aa: AWIRSSYEQY

v_gene: TRBV19
j_gene: TRBJ1-5
CDR3aa: ASSIIENQPQH

v_gene: TRBV11-2
j_gene: TRBJ2-1
CDR3aa: ASSTSSGITDEQF

v_gene: TRBV19
j_gene: TRBJ2-5
CDR3aa: ASSIAPFGETQY

v_gene: TRBV9
j_gene: TRBJ2-2
CDR3aa: ASSQGAGPGGYTGELF

v_gene: TRBV28
j_gene: TRBJ1-1
CDR3aa: ASSFFGLNTEAF

v_gene: TRBV11-3
j_gene: TRBJ2-2
CDR3aa: ASSPGTGELF

v_gene: TRBV27
j_gene: TRBJ2-7
CDR3aa: ASSFYVTSSYEQY

v_gene: TRBV28
j_gene: TRBJ1-5
CDR3aa: ASSGGRSPQH

v_gene: TRBV7-2
j_gene: TRBJ2-3
CDR3aa: ASSLVSTDTQY

v_gene: TRBV10-3
j_gene: TRBJ2-5
CDR3aa: AIRPGTGEETQY

v_gene: TRBV21-1
j_gene: TRBJ2-7
CDR3aa: ASSKIRTGSASSYEQY

v_gene: TRBV25-1
j_gene: TRBJ2-1
CDR3aa: ASSESGYEQF

v_gene: TRBV25-1
j_gene: TRBJ1-3
CDR3aa: ASSEGPGRSGNTIY

v_gene: TRBV6-5
j_gene: TRBJ2-5
CDR3aa: ASRTGGMRETQY

v_gene: TRBV29-1
j_gene: TRBJ2-5
CDR3aa: SVGSGLAGFH

v_gene: TRBV27
j_gene: TRBJ2-7
CDR3aa: ASSFSGPVRYEQY

v_gene: TRBV5-1
j_gene: TRBJ2-7
CDR3aa: ASSRQPPGQGYTEQY

v_gene: TRBV10-3
j_gene: TRBJ2-2
CDR3aa: AIRPELHTGELF

v_gene: TRBV19
j_gene: TRBJ2-5
CDR3aa: ASSYAGTSDQETQY

v_gene: TRBV30
j_gene: TRBJ2-1
CDR3aa: ASEASSYNEQF

v_gene: TRBV15
j_gene: TRBJ1-5
CDR3aa: ATSPDRGQGQPQH

v_gene: TRBV12-3/TRBV12-4
j_gene: TRBJ2-1
CDR3aa: ASSFEGLGRF

v_gene: TRBV28
j_gene: TRBJ1-2
CDR3aa: ASKTIHYGYT

v_gene: TRBV5-6
j_gene: TRBJ2-5
CDR3aa: ASSRRPGRFLATQY

v_gene: TRBV28
j_gene: TRBJ1-4
CDR3aa: ASSWVGATNEKLF

v_gene: TRBV19
j_gene: TRBJ1-5
CDR3aa: ASSLGLVGTAIQPQH

v_gene: TRBV29-1
j_gene: TRBJ1-1
CDR3aa: SVDNYNTEAF

v_gene: TRBV28
j_gene: TRBJ2-7
CDR3aa: ASRDSYEQY

v_gene: TRBV3-1/TRBV3-2
j_gene: TRBJ2-2
CDR3aa: ASSHGGDTGELF

v_gene: TRBV29-1
j_gene: TRBJ2-1
CDR3aa: SATSGPLKYNEQF

v_gene: TRBV9
j_gene: TRBJ2-5
CDR3aa: ASNPGGYQETQY

v_gene: TRBV7-9
j_gene: TRBJ2-1
CDR3aa: ASSSQF

v_gene: TRBV11-3
j_gene: TRBJ2-3
CDR3aa: ASSRGMTSTDTQY

v_gene: TRBV9
j_gene: TRBJ1-3
CDR3aa: ASSVAGRGNTIY

v_gene: TRBV6-5
j_gene: TRBJ1-1
CDR3aa: ASSPGQGGGEAF

v_gene: TRBV5-4
j_gene: TRBJ2-7
CDR3aa: ASSPPGSWAEQY

v_gene: TRBV19
j_gene: TRBJ1-2
CDR3aa: ASSIEGRGGGYT

v_gene: TRBV5-4
j_gene: TRBJ1-3
CDR3aa: ASSAMGDSGNTIY

v_gene: TRBV2
j_gene: TRBJ1-6
CDR3aa: ASSVSRRDSPLH

v_gene: TRBV28
j_gene: TRBJ1-2
CDR3aa: ASRETLGYGYT

v_gene: TRBV6-6
j_gene: TRBJ1-6
CDR3aa: ASSQTGANSPLH

v_gene: TRBV27
j_gene: TRBJ1-6
CDR3aa: ASSLSVGGSPLH

v_gene: TRBV7-3
j_gene: TRBJ2-2
CDR3aa: ASSPVAGAVTGELF

v_gene: TRBV6-5
j_gene: TRBJ1-5
CDR3aa: ASSYSGTGGQPQH

v_gene: TRBV10-3
j_gene: TRBJ1-2
CDR3aa: AISETANYGYT

v_gene: TRBV19
j_gene: TRBJ1-1
CDR3aa: ASSNDGQGVTEAF

v_gene: TRBV27
j_gene: TRBJ2-3
CDR3aa: ASSLLSGAEDTQY

v_gene: TRBV12-3/TRBV12-4
j_gene: TRBJ2-7
CDR3aa: ASSLPPGNEQY

v_gene: TRBV6-2/TRBV6-3
j_gene: TRBJ2-1
CDR3aa: ASSYPLIGIAGDGNEQF

v_gene: TRBV2
j_gene: TRBJ2-3
CDR3aa: ASTGGRTGSTDTQY

v_gene: TRBV3-1/TRBV3-2
j_gene: TRBJ1-1
CDR3aa: ASSRTENTEAF

v_gene: TRBV7-3
j_gene: TRBJ1-1
CDR3aa: ASTPKPIVAQGRQNTEAF

v_gene: TRBV20-1
j_gene: TRBJ2-7
CDR3aa: SASSLGSEQY

v_gene: TRBV28
j_gene: TRBJ2-7
CDR3aa: ASSFGAGGALEQY

v_gene: TRBV27
j_gene: TRBJ2-1
CDR3aa: ASSPAGTASNEQF

v_gene: TRBV6-4
j_gene: TRBJ1-2
CDR3aa: ASSDGTGGIYGYT

v_gene: TRBV7-3
j_gene: TRBJ2-7
CDR3aa: ASSASGTGPTQQY